This entry lists 29 T cell receptor beta chains sequenced from one sample in a study of shared clonotypes between healthy human individuals. Using immunoSEQ multiplex PCR, the repertoire was profiled, and TCRdb retains in-frame clones only, with some absent. The sample lists approximately 1.1 million clones; around 78% were seen once. Sequenced input: memory CD4+ T cells from PBMCs. As for subset: CD45RA-negative fraction. The receptors originated from a man in his late teens or twenties in good health. Some clones in this sample may be carry-over from other donors' samples.

This chain connects TRBV25-1 to TRBJ2-3; tentatively, D is TRBD1 (6 bases). V lost 2 bases and J lost 1, with 13 bases in between. The CDR3 length is 16 residues. CDR1 MGHDK and CDR2 SYGVNS come from the germline V gene. In DNA, the CDR3 is TGTGCCAGCAGTGAAAGCGGTAACAGGGGCACAGATACGCAGTATTTT. It encodes CASSESGNRGTDTQYF. Filled out from reference TRBV25-1 and TRBJ2-3, the complete variable domain reads EADIYQTPRYLVIGTGKKITLECSQTMGHDKMYWYQQDPGMELHLIHYSYGVNSTEKGDLSSESTVSRIRTEHFPLTLESARPSHTSQYLCASSESGNRGTDTQYFGPGTRLTVL.

V and J are TRBV9 and TRBJ2-1; TRBD1 matches 7 bases. In germline, CDR1 is SGDLS, CDR2 YYNGEE. V gave up 4 bases and J gave up 0 bases; unmatched junction bases: 7. The CDR3 runs 16 residues. The CDR3 DNA sequence: TGTGCCAGCAGCCCGAGGGGGACAGTCTCCTACAATGAGCAGTTCTTC. This encodes CASSPRGTVSYNEQFF.

The table lists this clone with a few counts. The gene calls are TRBV18 and TRBJ1-3; tentative D call: TRBD1 (5 bases). Germline V CDR1 and CDR2: KGHSH, LQKENI. This CDR3 comprises 15 residues. With 3 bases removed from V and 0 bases from J, the gap between germline ends came to 9 bases. CDR3: CASSPRESSGNTIYF. DNA of the CDR3: TGTGCCAGCTCACCCAGGGAGAGCTCTGGAAACACCATATATTTT.

The chain recombines TRBV6-1 with TRBJ1-1; no firm D call. Trimming pared 4 bases from V and 2 bases from J, leaving 14 bases between. Germline V gives CDR1 MNHNS, CDR2 SASEGT. The CDR3 runs to 15 residues. CDR3 DNA: TGTGCCAGCAGTGTAATAATGTTGGGCAACACTGAAGCTTTCTTT. The encoded protein is CASSVIMLGNTEAFF.

The V gene is TRBV5-1, the J gene TRBJ2-4; D gene ambiguous. From germline, CDR1 is SGHRS and CDR2 YFSETQ. Trimming stripped 0 bases from V and 1 base from J, with 11 bases between. The CDR3 is 16 residues long. The CDR3 nucleotides are TGCGCCAGCAGCTTGGGGGGATCTAACGCCAAAAACATTCAGTACTTC. This sequence encodes CASSLGGSNAKNIQYF.

This chain joins TRBV4-1 and TRBJ1-3, with D unclear. This CDR3 comprises 16 residues. Trimming removed 4 bases from V and 0 bases from J, with 13 bases in between. Germline CDR1 is MGHRA and CDR2 is YSYEKL. The DNA for the CDR3 is TGCGCCAGCAGCCTTTCCGGAACCAGCTCTGGAAACACCATATATTTT. Its translation is CASSLSGTSSGNTIYF.

This rearrangement joins TRBV5-4 to TRBJ2-5; TRBD2 matches at 7 bases. Germline V gene data show CDR1 as SGHNT and CDR2 as YYREEE (reference sequence). The CDR3 is 14 residues long. The junction had 3 bases not matched to a gene; V was cut back by 1 base and J by 3 bases. The CDR3 nucleotides read TGTGCCAGCAGCTTGACTAGCGCAAAAGAGACCCAGTACTTC. Protein sequence: CASSLTSAKETQYF.

This chain uses TRBV6-5 with TRBJ1-2; 9 bases align to TRBD1. The junction had 7 bases not matched to a gene; V was cut back by 6 bases and J by 8 bases. This CDR3 spans 13 amino acids. Germline V CDR1 and CDR2: MNHEY, SVGAGI. The CDR3 nucleotides read TGTGCCAGCAGCCGGGGACAGGGCGGCGGCTACACCTTC. Its protein product is CASSRGQGGGYTF.

This clone was picked up a small number of times. The chain carries TRBV9 and TRBJ1-2; D call uncertain. Trimming left V 3 bases short and J 8 bases short, with 11 bases between. Looked up from germline, CDR1 is SGDLS and CDR2 is YYNGEE. This CDR3 has 12 residues. CDR3 region: CASSDSEAGYTF. CDR3 sequence (DNA): TGTGCCAGCAGCGATTCCGAGGCGGGCTACACCTTC.

V gene TRBV28 combines with J gene TRBJ1-4; unclear D gene. Germline V gives CDR1 MDHEN, CDR2 SYDVKM. The V end was cut by 10 bases, the J end by 8 bases, with 17 bases between. The CDR3 consists of 13 residues. The CDR3 nucleotides read TGTGCCACCATAACTGATAGTGCAGAAAAACTGTTTTTT. Protein: CATITDSAEKLFF.

As DNA, the CDR3 is TGTGCCAGTCAGAGGGGGAAGGGCTCCTACGAGCAGTACTTC. This translates into CASQRGKGSYEQYF. This chain connects TRBV28 to TRBJ2-7; maybe TRBD1 (6 bases). The ends were cut back, 9 bases at V and 0 bases at J, with 15 bases in the middle. In germline, CDR1 is MDHEN, CDR2 SYDVKM. CDR3 size: 14 residues.

This chain connects TRBV27 to TRBJ1-5; D unresolved. This CDR3 comprises 13 residues. Germline loops: CDR1 MNHEY, CDR2 SMNVEV (reference sequence). Trimming pared 6 bases from V and 7 bases from J, leaving 13 bases between. CDR3 sequence (DNA): TGTGCCAGCAGATTGACCTGGGCCCAGCCCCAGCATTTT. It yields the protein CASRLTWAQPQHF.

This clone was detected only once. The chain joins TRBV7-2 to TRBJ2-2, with D possibly matching TRBD1 (5 bases). The CDR3 spans 16 residues. Trimming cost V 2 bases and J 4 bases, with 14 bases left between them. Per the germline V gene, CDR1 is SGHTA and CDR2 is FQGNSA. CDR3: CASSLRGPYLTGELFF. In DNA form, the CDR3 reads TGTGCCAGCAGCTTAAGGGGCCCCTACCTCACCGGGGAGCTGTTTTTT.

This chain uses TRBV28 with TRBJ1-1; possibly TRBD1 for D (6 bases). The CDR3 extends over 11 amino acids. The V end lost 6 bases, the J end lost 10 bases, and 12 bases lay between the germline ends. In germline, CDR1 is MDHEN, CDR2 SYDVKM. The CDR3 DNA is TGTGCCAGCAGCAAAGACAGGAGAGCTTTCTTT. Translating it yields CASSKDRRAFF.

Regarding this clone: A junction end diverges from the germline sequence, so it may reflect a read error. The rearrangement uses TRBV2 and TRBJ2-5; 7 bases fit TRBD2. Germline CDR1 and CDR2: SNHLY and FYNNEI. This CDR3 is 15 amino acids long. DNA for the CDR3: TGTGCCAGCAGCTACCAGGGTAGCGGGCACCTACGTGGGGACTTC. It yields the protein CASSYQGSGHLRGDF.

This clone was observed once. V usage is TRBV7-8 and J usage is TRBJ2-3, with a tentative D call TRBD1 (5 bases). Trimming left V 0 bases short and J 5 bases short, with 15 bases between. The CDR3 has 16 residues. Germline V CDR1 and CDR2: SGHVS, FQNEAQ. In nucleotides, the CDR3 is TGTGCCAGCAGCTTAGCGCTTGGACATCGAGGAGATACGCAGTATTTT. This codes for CASSLALGHRGDTQYF. Drawing the rest from reference TRBV7-8 and TRBJ2-3, the complete variable domain is GAGVSQSPRYKVAKRGQDVALRCDPISGHVSLFWYQQALGQGPEFLTYFQNEAQLDKSGLPSDRFFAERPEGSVSTLKIQRTQQEDSAVYLCASSLALGHRGDTQYFGPGTRLTVL.

The chain combines TRBV5-1 with TRBJ1-5, with unresolved D. The germline V gene has CDR1 SGHRS and CDR2 YFSETQ. V was clipped by 1 base and J by 1 base, with 9 bases between them. The CDR3 covers 15 residues. The CDR3 sequence: CASSLSPNSNQPQHF. The CDR3 coding sequence is TGCGCCAGCAGCTTGTCCCCGAACAGCAATCAGCCCCAGCATTTT.

The chain has TRBV6-1 and TRBJ2-7; 8 bases line up with TRBD2. V gave up 6 bases and J gave up 0 bases; unmatched junction bases: 7. Germline CDR1 MNHNS, CDR2 SASEGT. The CDR3 has 15 amino acids. CDR3 sequence (DNA): TGTGCCAGCAGCCTAAGCGGGAGCCTCTCCTACGAGCAGTACTTC. This sequence encodes CASSLSGSLSYEQYF.

J is TRBJ2-7 and V is TRBV15; no reliable D call. The germline CDR1 and CDR2 sequences are LNHNV and YYDKDF (reference sequence). V lost 1 base to trimming and J lost 0 bases, with 7 bases between them. The CDR3 covers 14 residues. The CDR3 sequence: CATSRVPYSYEQYF. CDR3 nucleotides: TGTGCCACCAGCAGAGTCCCCTACTCCTACGAGCAGTACTTC.

This rearrangement joins TRBV5-1 to TRBJ2-1; TRBD2 matches 7 bases. Looked up from germline, CDR1 is SGHRS and CDR2 is YFSETQ. Losses at the gene ends were 4 bases for V and 4 bases for J; bases not matched to a gene: 11. The CDR3 has 16 amino acids. In nucleotides, the CDR3 is TGCGCCAGCAGCAATCGCCCCGGGACTACTTACAATGAGCAGTTCTTC. This sequence encodes CASSNRPGTTYNEQFF.

This chain joins TRBV28 and TRBJ1-3, with D uncertain. This CDR3 has 14 amino acids. Germline-derived CDR1 and CDR2 are MDHEN and SYDVKM. The V and J ends lost 2 bases and 2 bases respectively, with 7 bases between them. The CDR3 DNA sequence: TGTGCCAGCAGTTTACTATTCCCTGGAAACACCATATATTTT. Protein sequence: CASSLLFPGNTIYF.

The J gene is TRBJ2-3, the V gene TRBV29-1, with 10 bases matching TRBD1. The ends lost 4 bases at V and 2 bases at J; junction bases unmatched: 6. The CDR3 is made up of 15 amino acids. Germline CDR1 and CDR2: SQVTM and ANQGSEA. The CDR3 DNA sequence: TGCAGCGTTGGAGGGGACAGGGGTCCCACAGATACGCAGTATTTT. Its translation is CSVGGDRGPTDTQYF.

The chain joins TRBV5-1 to TRBJ1-1; 11 bases are a match to TRBD1. Germline trimming cut 4 bases from V and 4 bases from J; bases unmatched to any gene: 6. CDR3 size: 15 residues. CDR1 is SGHRS and CDR2 is YFSETQ in the germline V gene. In DNA, the CDR3 is TGCGCCAGCAGCCCGACGGACAGGGGGCCCACTGAAGCTTTCTTT. It specifies CASSPTDRGPTEAFF. The complete variable domain, with remaining parts taken from reference TRBV5-1 and TRBJ1-1, reads KAGVTQTPRYLIKTRGQQVTLSCSPISGHRSVSWYQQTPGQGLQFLFEYFSETQRNKGNFPGRFSGRQFSNSRSEMNVSTLELGDSALYLCASSPTDRGPTEAFFGQGTRLTVV.

This chain joins TRBV28 and TRBJ1-2; TRBD1 aligns across 7 bases. Germline V gives CDR1 MDHEN, CDR2 SYDVKM. Germline trimming cut 0 bases from V and 2 bases from J; bases unmatched to any gene: 0. The CDR3 has 14 residues. The CDR3: CASSLWDRNYGYTF. The CDR3, as DNA: TGTGCCAGCAGTTTATGGGACAGGAACTATGGCTACACCTTC.

About this clone itself: Other DNA sequences in the same sample also yield this CDR3. The chain joins TRBV7-9 to TRBJ1-4, with unresolved D. Germline V gene data show CDR1 as SEHNR and CDR2 as FQNEAQ (reference sequence). The V end lost 6 bases, the J end lost 7 bases, and 6 bases lay between the germline ends. The CDR3 runs 11 residues. The CDR3 region has the DNA TGTGCCAGCAGTTTCAGTGAAAAACTGTTTTTT. Encoded protein: CASSFSEKLFF.

This clone has a single count. The rearrangement uses TRBV6-6 and TRBJ2-7; 10 positions agree with TRBD1. CDR1 is MNHNY and CDR2 is SVGAGI in the germline V gene (reference sequence). The trim removed 6 bases at V and 4 bases at J, leaving 6 bases unmatched. CDR3 size: 14 residues. In nucleotides, the CDR3 is TGTGCCAGCAGCCGCGGGACAGGGGCATACGAGCAGTACTTC. Residues: CASSRGTGAYEQYF.

This sequence joins TRBV5-4 and TRBJ1-1; no reliable D call. The CDR3 runs to 13 residues. The V end lost 4 bases, the J end lost 1 base, and 8 bases lay between the germline ends. Germline V lookup: CDR1 SGHNT, CDR2 YYREEE (reference sequence). The CDR3, as DNA: TGTGCCAGCAGCCGGACCACGAACACTGAAGCTTTCTTT. Its translation: CASSRTTNTEAFF.

The chain joins TRBV27 to TRBJ2-2, with 10 nucleotides matching TRBD1. Per the germline V gene, CDR1 is MNHEY and CDR2 is SMNVEV (reference sequence). CDR3 size: 16 residues. V was clipped by 6 bases and J by 2 bases; unmatched bases: 6. The CDR3 reads CASRKWDRGNTGELFF. Written as DNA, the CDR3 is TGTGCCAGCAGAAAGTGGGACAGGGGAAACACCGGGGAGCTGTTTTTT.

The chain joins TRBV7-3 to TRBJ2-3, with 7 bases fitting TRBD1. V was clipped by 0 bases and J by 2 bases; unmatched bases: 8. From germline, CDR1 is SGHTA and CDR2 FQGTGA. The CDR3 has 17 amino acids. CDR3 region: CASSLTGTAGNTDTQYF. CDR3 sequence (DNA): TGTGCCAGCAGCTTAACCGGGACAGCCGGTAACACAGATACGCAGTATTTT.